A single T cell receptor beta chain is shown here with its context. It lacks a known antigen. Nothing much larger sits one base from this clone, and base qualities are not available. The data were obtained in a study of beta chain features in type 1 diabetes (dated by TCRdb to the late 2010s). Context from the whole study: Patients and healthy donors did not differ in mean age, gender distribution, total cell number or subset yield. A total of 107,917,701 sorted cells were examined across all samples, and the number of cells per subset was strongly correlated with RNA yield. In the study, recently diagnosed type 1 diabetes patients and matched healthy donors were compared on the TCRB repertoires of their sorted circulating CD4+ T cell subsets. Naive and central memory subsets were obtained from all 30 or so donors, but regulatory and stem cell-like memory subsets were isolated from only 8 patients and 8 healthy donors. General study outcomes and caveats: Because cDNA was sequenced instead of genomic DNA, activated cells with high expression could be over-represented, although the groups did not differ in activation or CD3 levels. A moderate but significant shortening of TCRB CDR3 length was observed in type 1 diabetes patients in all four CD4+ subsets. Naive, central memory and regulatory TCRB repertoires appeared to be more similar among patients than among healthy donors. HLA sub-analyses involved small numbers of individuals, so any influence of HLA type on TCRB rearrangement remained unresolved. Patients with type 1 diabetes made fewer insertions and deleted more nucleotides at VDJ recombination sites, implying thymic rearrangement abnormalities. PCR may preferentially amplify shorter templates, but because patient and control samples were amplified and corrected together, any resulting skew would affect both groups equally.

The High Capacity cDNA Reverse Transcription Kit was used to reverse transcribe all of the isolated RNA, meaning that expressed TCRB transcripts were what got sequenced. Deep immunoSEQ sequencing was performed on naive, central memory and regulatory T cell samples, with an average of approximately 4 million total reads per sample. Sorted cells were lysed in RLT buffer, and RNA was extracted using DNase-treated RNeasy Micro or Mini kits according to cell number. To prevent cross-contamination, each cell subset was processed individually, whereas patient and healthy donor samples were processed jointly. The immunoSEQ multiplex PCR was used to amplify TCRB sequences from cDNA, yielding 87-bp fragments that span the CDR3 region. Sequencing of the amplicons was performed on the Illumina HiSeq platform. On the study's bioinformatics: PCR bias was computationally corrected using synthetic template baselines, reads within Hamming distance 2 were collapsed, and singletons that could not be merged were discarded. By aligning reads against IMGT, V, D and J genes, CDR3 length, and insertions or deletions at six rearrangement sites were assigned. Within each subset, clonotype counts were normalized to sorted cell number, after which true diversity and Gini coefficients were computed with the tcR R package. The overlap coefficient, calculated on TCRB nucleotide sequences, was used to measure repertoire sharing. As a proxy for the pre-selection repertoire, out-of-frame TCRB sequences from naive cells were analyzed. TCRdb re-hosts the immuneACCESS table, in-frame sequences only. Its copies lack some clones; in the studies checked, an unresolved V gene accounts for under half of them, and the cause for the rest is not known. Clone size and V and J calls were adopted from that table, with D and trimming inferred from the DNA. This sample gives under 250,000 clones in total; approximately 15% of them show up just once. Almost 0.02% of the sample comes from the top ten.

Each donor gave one peripheral blood draw, about 110 mL on average, collected into heparinised tubes. Using a panel that included CD45RO, CCR7, CD25, CD127, CD95 and CD27, naive, central memory, regulatory and stem cell-like memory CD4+ T cells were sorted on a BD FACSAria II. Every sorted population had a purity above 98%. Right away, PBMCs were isolated by Lymphoprep density gradient centrifugation and were stained directly, with no culture step. Samples were stained and sorted in pairs, with one healthy donor and one patient per experiment, so that batch effects were minimized. The receptor was isolated from a man under 40 with type 1 diabetes. Sequencing was done on a sample of naive CD4+ T cells from blood. Reading the label with the study, this specimen's cell subset or site is: true naive CD4+ T cells.

CDR3 loop: CASSFEAPNTEAFF. The nucleotide sequence is given as TGTGCCAGCAGCTTCGAGGCCCCGAACACTGAAGCTTTCTTT. The receptor chain draws on TRBV7-8 and TRBJ1-1; the D segment cannot be called with confidence. The germline V gene provides CDR1 SGHVS and CDR2 FQNEAQ. Relative to germline, V is 3 bases shorter and J is 1 base shorter, with 9 bases between their ends. Inclusive of the bounding cysteine and phenylalanine, the CDR3 is 14 residues long. Here the CDR3 DNA is all that survives: 42 bases in frame from base 1.